The entry that follows covers one T cell receptor beta chain sequence. The source of the sample is a study of T cell responses to AZD1222 COVID-19 vaccine. The CDR3 is 14 residues long. Trimming at V came to 4 bases and at J to 9 bases, leaving 10 bases not matched to a gene. Germline CDR1 and CDR2: SGHNT and YYREEE (reference sequence). Assay: immunoSEQ multiplex PCR; the TCRdb copy retains only in-frame clones and omits some. The sample lists 95,000 to 150,000 clones, 89% occurring once. This chain connects TRBV5-4 to TRBJ2-1; 7 bases are a match to TRBD1. The receptor's source is an adult in good health. The specimen was peripheral blood, collected on day 0 of AZD1222 vaccination. The DNA of the CDR3 is TGTGCCAGCAGCACGACAGGGTATGAAGGTGAGCAGTTCTTC. Translation gives CASSTTGYEGEQFF.